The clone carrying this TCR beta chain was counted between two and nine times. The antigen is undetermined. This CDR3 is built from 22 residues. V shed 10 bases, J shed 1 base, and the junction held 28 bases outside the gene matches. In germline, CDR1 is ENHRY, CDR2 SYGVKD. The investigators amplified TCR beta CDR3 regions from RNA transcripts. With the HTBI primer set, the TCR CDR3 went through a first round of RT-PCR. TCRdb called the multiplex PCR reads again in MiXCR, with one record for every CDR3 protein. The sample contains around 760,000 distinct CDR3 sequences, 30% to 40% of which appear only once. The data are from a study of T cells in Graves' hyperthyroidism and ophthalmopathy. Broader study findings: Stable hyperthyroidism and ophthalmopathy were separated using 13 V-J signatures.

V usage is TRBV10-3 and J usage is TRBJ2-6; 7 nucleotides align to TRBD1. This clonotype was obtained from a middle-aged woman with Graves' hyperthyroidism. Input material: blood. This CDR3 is CASRTGAYIEGRSNSGANVLTF. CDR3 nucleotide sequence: TGTGCCAGCAGGACAGGAGCCTATATAGAGGGCAGGAGTAATTCTGGGGCCAACGTCCTGACTTTC.